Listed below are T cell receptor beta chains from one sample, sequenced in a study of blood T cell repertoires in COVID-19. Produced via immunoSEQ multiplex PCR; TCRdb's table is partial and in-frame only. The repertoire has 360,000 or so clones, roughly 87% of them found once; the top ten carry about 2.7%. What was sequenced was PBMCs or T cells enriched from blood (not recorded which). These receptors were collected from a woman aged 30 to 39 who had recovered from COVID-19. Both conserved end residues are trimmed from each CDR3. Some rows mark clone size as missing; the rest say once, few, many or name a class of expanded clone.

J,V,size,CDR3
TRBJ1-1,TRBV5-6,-,ASSPSGGMNTEAF
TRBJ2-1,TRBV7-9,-,ASSLARNYNEQF
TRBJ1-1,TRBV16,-,ASSQVWAMNTEAF
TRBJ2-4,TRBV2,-,ASRQQGSAKNIQY
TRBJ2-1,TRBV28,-,ASSFRTSADEDEQF
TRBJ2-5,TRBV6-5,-,ASIKGTGQETQY
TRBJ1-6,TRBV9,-,ASSGGTQNSPLH
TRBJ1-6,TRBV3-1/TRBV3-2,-,ASSSGLTSSPLH
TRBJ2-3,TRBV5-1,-,ASSFGGTSTDTQY
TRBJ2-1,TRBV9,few,ASSVFSGQVTYNEQF